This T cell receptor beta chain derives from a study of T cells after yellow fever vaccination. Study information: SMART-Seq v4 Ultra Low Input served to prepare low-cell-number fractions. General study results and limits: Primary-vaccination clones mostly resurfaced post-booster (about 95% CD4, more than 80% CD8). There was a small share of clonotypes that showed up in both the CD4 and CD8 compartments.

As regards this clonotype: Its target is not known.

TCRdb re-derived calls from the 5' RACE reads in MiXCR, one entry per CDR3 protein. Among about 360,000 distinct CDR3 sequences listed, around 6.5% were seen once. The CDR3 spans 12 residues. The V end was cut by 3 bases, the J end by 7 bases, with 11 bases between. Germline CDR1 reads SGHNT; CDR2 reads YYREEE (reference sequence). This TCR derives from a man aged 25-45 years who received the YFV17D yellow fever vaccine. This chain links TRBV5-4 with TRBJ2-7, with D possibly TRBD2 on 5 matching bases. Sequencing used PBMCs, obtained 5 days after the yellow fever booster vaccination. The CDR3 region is CASSSVREEQYF. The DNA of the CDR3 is TGTGCCAGCAGCTCGGTGAGGGAGGAGCAGTACTTC.